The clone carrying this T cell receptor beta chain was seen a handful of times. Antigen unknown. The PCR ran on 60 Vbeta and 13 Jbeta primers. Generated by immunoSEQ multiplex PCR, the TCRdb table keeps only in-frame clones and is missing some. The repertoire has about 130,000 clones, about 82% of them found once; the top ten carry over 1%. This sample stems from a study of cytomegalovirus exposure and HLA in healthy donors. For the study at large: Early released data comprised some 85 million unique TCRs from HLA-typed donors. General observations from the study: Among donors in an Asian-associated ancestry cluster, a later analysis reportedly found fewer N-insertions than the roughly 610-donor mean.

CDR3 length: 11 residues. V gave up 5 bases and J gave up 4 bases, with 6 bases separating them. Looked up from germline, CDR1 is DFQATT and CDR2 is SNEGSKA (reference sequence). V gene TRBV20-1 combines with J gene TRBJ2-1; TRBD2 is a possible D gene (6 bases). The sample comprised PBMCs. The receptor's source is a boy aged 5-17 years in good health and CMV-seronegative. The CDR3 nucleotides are TGCAGTGCTGGACTATACAATGAGCAGTTCTTC. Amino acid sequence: CSAGLYNEQFF.